What follows are 22 T cell receptor beta chains derived from one specimen sequenced in a study of Ad26.COV2.S vaccination and SARS-CoV-2 variants. Treatment here: around 19 received Ad26.COV2.S at low or high dose, single or two shots; about 5 received placebo; per-sample allocation not given. Samples analyzed were those drawn on day 63 after the first vaccine or placebo injection. Clones were read by immunoSEQ multiplex PCR, and TCRdb kept only the in-frame ones, dropping some. Of around 320,000 clones in the sample, about 82% were seen once. The sequencing here drew on peripheral blood, taken in a trial of Ad26.COV2.S vaccine versus placebo. These receptors came from a person aged 18-60 years who received the Ad26.COV2.S COVID-19 vaccine or a placebo.

The rearrangement links TRBV5-1 to TRBJ1-6, with 8 bases that match TRBD1. CDR1 is SGHRS, CDR2 YFSETQ, per germline. This CDR3 is built from 18 residues. With 0 bases clipped from V and 0 bases from J, the junction kept 5 bases outside the gene matches. CDR3 sequence (DNA): TGCGCCAGCAGCTTGGGGGACAGGTCCAGCTCCTATAATTCACCCCTCCACTTT. Translation: CASSLGDRSSSYNSPLHF.

In this sample, this clone turned up once. The chain joins TRBV5-4 to TRBJ1-1; D is perhaps TRBD1 (5 bases). The CDR3 length is 15 residues. Germline V gene sequence: CDR1 SGHNT, CDR2 YYREEE (reference sequence). Trimming left V 0 bases short and J 1 base short, with 10 bases between. CDR3 amino acids: CASSLVGAANTEAFF. In nucleotides, the CDR3 is TGTGCCAGCAGCTTGGTTGGGGCGGCGAACACTGAAGCTTTCTTT.

In this sample, this clone turned up many times. This chain uses TRBV28 with TRBJ2-5; D may be TRBD1 or TRBD2 (6 bases each). Trimming stripped 5 bases from V and 5 bases from J, with 18 bases between. The CDR3 runs 15 residues. Germline assignment: CDR1 MDHEN and CDR2 SYDVKM. CDR3 DNA sequence: TGTGCCAGCAGTGGAGGAGGGGGGAGGTGGGAGACCCAGTACTTC. This codes for CASSGGGGRWETQYF.

This chain joins TRBV28 and TRBJ1-1; tentatively, D is TRBD1 (6 bases). There are 13 residues in the CDR3. Between the trimmed V and J ends, which lost 2 bases and 7 bases, there was a span of 11 bases. The germline CDR1 and CDR2 sequences are MDHEN and SYDVKM. DNA of the CDR3: TGTGCCAGCAGTTTAAGCCAGGGGAGTGAAGCTTTCTTT. It specifies CASSLSQGSEAFF.

The V call is TRBV23-1, the J call TRBJ1-1; a possible D gene is TRBD1 (6 bases). TRBV23-1 is known as an ORF, though its function is uncertain. This CDR3 has 19 amino acids. V lost 0 bases and J 2 bases, leaving 22 bases between the germline ends. CDR3 DNA: TGCGCCAGCAGTCAATCCCCACAGGGTATTGGGAGGGGTAACACTGAAGCTTTCTTT. Protein: CASSQSPQGIGRGNTEAFF.

The chain recombines TRBV7-9 with TRBJ1-1; no definite D call. The germline V gene encodes CDR1 SEHNR and CDR2 FQNEAQ (reference sequence). V was trimmed by 4 bases and J by 1 base, leaving 7 bases between them. The CDR3 is 13 amino acids. The CDR3 protein is CASSSYRNTEAFF. CDR3 in DNA: TGTGCCAGCAGCTCGTACAGGAACACTGAAGCTTTCTTT.

The chain carries TRBV12-5 and TRBJ1-5; TRBD1 might be the D (6 bases). Germline assignment: CDR1 LGHNT and CDR2 FRNRAP. The germline V and J ends were trimmed by 2 bases and 2 bases, with 10 bases remaining between them. The CDR3 is 15 residues long. The CDR3 DNA is TGTGCTAGTGGTTTGACAGGGATGCGCAATCAGCCCCAGCATTTT. This encodes CASGLTGMRNQPQHF.

The chain recombines TRBV19 with TRBJ2-1; a weak D match, TRBD2 (6 bases). Germline V CDR1 and CDR2: LNHDA, SQIVND (reference sequence). The V end lost 2 bases, the J end lost 9 bases, and 8 bases lay between the germline ends. This CDR3 is built from 12 residues. CDR3: CASSINGGEQFF. The CDR3 coding sequence is TGTGCCAGTAGTATAAACGGGGGTGAGCAGTTCTTC.

The J gene is TRBJ2-1, the V gene TRBV9; possibly TRBD2 for D (5 bases). The germline gives CDR1 SGDLS, CDR2 YYNGEE. The CDR3 has 13 amino acids. The V and J ends lost 10 bases and 6 bases respectively, with 17 bases between them. The CDR3 coding sequence is TGTGCCGGTGGTTTACTAGTCCTCAATGAGCAGTTCTTC. Translating it yields CAGGLLVLNEQFF.

The V gene is TRBV7-2, the J gene TRBJ2-7; D not certain. Germline CDR1 is SGHTA and CDR2 is FQGNSA. This CDR3 is 14 amino acids long. V lost 0 bases and J 4 bases, leaving 10 bases between the germline ends. CDR3 sequence reads: CASSLALPPYEQYF. DNA of the CDR3: TGTGCCAGCAGCTTAGCCCTTCCACCATACGAGCAGTACTTC.

The chain recombines TRBV2 with TRBJ2-7, with TRBD2 matching 10 bases. The germline gives CDR1 SNHLY, CDR2 FYNNEI. Unmatched junction bases numbered 10, after V lost 5 bases and J lost 0 bases. This CDR3 region has 17 residues. CDR3 loop: CASSSPSGGFSSYEQYF. DNA for the CDR3: TGTGCCAGCAGTTCGCCTAGCGGGGGCTTTAGCTCCTACGAGCAGTACTTC.

This clone turned up a few times. The CDR3 sequence is CASSFTTYGYTF. CDR3 DNA: TGTGCCAGCAGCTTCACAACCTATGGCTACACCTTC. The J gene is TRBJ1-2, the V gene TRBV5-5; D ambiguous. V lost 2 bases, J lost 4 bases, and 6 bases lay in between. Germline loops: CDR1 SGHKS, CDR2 YYEKEE (reference sequence). This CDR3 has 12 amino acids.

Only a few counts were recorded for this clone. The V and J genes are TRBV4-2 and TRBJ2-7; D gene unclear. The CDR3 extends over 12 amino acids. Germline CDR1 reads LGHNA; CDR2 reads YNFKEQ. With 2 bases removed from V and 5 bases from J, the gap between germline ends came to 7 bases. Here the CDR3 reads CASSQNDDEQYF. The CDR3 DNA follows: TGTGCCAGCAGCCAAAACGACGACGAGCAGTACTTC.

The V gene is TRBV5-1, the J gene TRBJ2-7; 8 bases map to TRBD1. CDR3 size: 15 residues. CDR1 and CDR2 (germline): SGHRS, YFSETQ. Trimming at V came to 4 bases and at J to 4 bases, leaving 10 bases not matched to a gene. CDR3 protein: CASSTDRDERYEQYF. The CDR3 bases are TGCGCCAGCAGCACGGACAGGGATGAGAGGTACGAGCAGTACTTC.

The V call is TRBV11-3, the J call TRBJ2-7, with a possible D match to TRBD2 (6 bases). CDR1 is SGHNT, CDR2 YENEEA, per germline. V was pared by 5 bases and J by 0 bases, with 14 bases between. This CDR3 contains 15 residues. The CDR3 coding sequence is TGTGCCAGCAGCCCGGGACTGGGGACCTCCTACGAGCAGTACTTC. Translating gives CASSPGLGTSYEQYF.

The chain uses TRBV2 and TRBJ1-5; weak D call: TRBD1 (5 bases). Germline CDR1 and CDR2: SNHLY and FYNNEI. This CDR3 is 15 amino acids long. V lost 6 bases, J lost 0 bases, and 12 bases lay in between. The CDR3 DNA sequence: TGTGCCAGCAGAGACTGGACATCTAGCAATCAGCCCCAGCATTTT. Encoded protein: CASRDWTSSNQPQHF.

The DNA for the CDR3 is TGTGCCAGCAGCTTCAGGGTCGGCGAGCAGTACTTC. Encoded protein: CASSFRVGEQYF. The genes are TRBV5-6 and TRBJ2-7, with D maybe TRBD1 (5 bases). V gave up 2 bases and J gave up 6 bases, with 9 bases separating them. The CDR3 is 12 residues long. The V gene's germline CDR1 is SGHDT and CDR2 YYEEEE.

About this clone: Within the sample, other DNA sequences also encode this same CDR3. CDR3 protein: CASSRSYEQYF. The DNA of the CDR3 is TGTGCCAGCAGCCGGTCCTACGAGCAGTACTTC. The V gene is TRBV3-1 (or the pseudogene TRBV3-2), the J gene TRBJ2-7; D unresolved. CDR1 and CDR2 from the germline V gene are LGHDT and YNNKEL (reference sequence). The CDR3 is 11 amino acids. Trimming pared 4 bases from V and 1 base from J, leaving 2 bases between.

The V gene is TRBV5-1, the J gene TRBJ1-1; perhaps TRBD1 as D (5 bases). Germline CDR1 SGHRS, CDR2 YFSETQ. There are 15 residues in the CDR3. V dropped 4 bases and J dropped 2 bases, with 15 bases sitting between them. CDR3 bases: TGCGCCAGCAGCCCATACACCGGGGGTAACACTGAAGCTTTCTTT. Protein product: CASSPYTGGNTEAFF.

This chain joins TRBV5-1 and TRBJ1-1; D not resolved. V lost 6 bases, J lost 1 base, and 10 bases lay in between. The CDR3 runs 13 residues. Germline-derived CDR1 and CDR2 are SGHRS and YFSETQ. CDR3 residues: CASTYQENTEAFF. The CDR3 DNA reads as TGCGCCAGCACCTATCAGGAGAACACTGAAGCTTTCTTT.

The V gene is TRBV20-1, the J gene TRBJ2-1, with unresolved D. The CDR3 is 12 amino acids. Trimming stripped 3 bases from V and 8 bases from J, with 11 bases between. Germline V gene sequence: CDR1 DFQATT, CDR2 SNEGSKA (reference sequence). The CDR3 DNA is TGCAGTGCTAGTAGGCCCGGACATGAGCAGTTCTTC. It encodes CSASRPGHEQFF.

The chain employs TRBV28 and TRBJ1-4; D might be TRBD1 (5 bases). Germline lookup yields CDR1 MDHEN and CDR2 SYDVKM. V shed 4 bases and J shed 6 bases, with 15 bases lying between them. The CDR3 contains 15 residues. CDR3 bases: TGTGCCAGCAGTTCGTCCGGGGGAGGGGATGAAAAACTGTTTTTT. Translation gives CASSSSGGGDEKLFF. Full variable domain (outside the CDR3, taken from reference TRBV28 and TRBJ1-4): DVKVTQSSRYLVKRTGEKVFLECVQDMDHENMFWYRQDPGLGLRLIYFSYDVKMKEKGDIPEGYSVSREKKERFSLILESASTNQTSMYLCASSSSGGGDEKLFFGSGTQLSVL.